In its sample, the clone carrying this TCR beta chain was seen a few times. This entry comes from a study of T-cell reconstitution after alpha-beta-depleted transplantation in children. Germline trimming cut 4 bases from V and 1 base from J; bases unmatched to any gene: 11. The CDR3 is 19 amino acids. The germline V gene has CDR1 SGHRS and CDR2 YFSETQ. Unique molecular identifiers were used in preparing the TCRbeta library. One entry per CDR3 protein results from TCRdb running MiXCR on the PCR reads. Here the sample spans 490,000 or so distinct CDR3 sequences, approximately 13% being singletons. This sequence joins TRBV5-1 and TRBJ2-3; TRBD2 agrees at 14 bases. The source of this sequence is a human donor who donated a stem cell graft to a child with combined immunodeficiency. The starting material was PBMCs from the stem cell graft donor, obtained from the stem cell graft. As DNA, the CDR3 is TGCGCCAGCAGCGACAGACTAGCGGGAGGGCCTGTCGGCACAGATACGCAGTATTTT. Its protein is CASSDRLAGGPVGTDTQYF.